Described below is a single TCR beta chain sequence and its context. Its antigen is still unknown. Base qualities are not at hand, and no much larger clone is one base apart. The record originates from a study of cytomegalovirus exposure and HLA in healthy donors (dated by TCRdb to 2016 to 2017). Regarding the study in general: In an earlier analysis of 587 of the donors, 276 Gb of sequence data and approximately 120 million unique TCR beta sequences from about 190 million T cells were reported. An early release covering 550 to 700 HLA-typed donors comprised about 290 gigabases of sequencing data and 85 million or so unique TCR sequences. Of the roughly 400 genotyped donors, roughly 76% were placed in the genetic ancestry cluster associated with self-reported Caucasian donors. The study aimed to test whether cataloging public T cell receptors could reveal signatures of past pathogen exposure. The study used immunosequencing to profile the T cell repertoires of about 670 subjects and linked those repertoires to cytomegalovirus serostatus. A separate validation cohort of 100 to 150 different subjects was used in addition to the 666-subject first cohort. To predict cytomegalovirus infection status, the study brought together high-throughput TCR immunosequencing, statistical association of individual TCRs with disease status, and machine learning. A later analysis re-examined previously published TCR beta repertoires from 500 to 700 donors and added high-resolution HLA genotyping to investigate patterns of TCR occurrence. Rather than using new phenotypic data, the later analysis identified candidate immune exposures from TCR beta sequences and from how often those sequences occurred across donors. An earlier analysis of nearly 600 of the donors applied high-throughput TCR beta sequencing to assess whether each TCR beta V gene segment acted as functional or pseudogenic. Donor age, sex, ethnicity and CMV serostatus were compiled together with the repertoire data. In a later genetic analysis, genome-wide SNP genotypes for about 55% of the roughly 670 donors were used, and that subset was treated as a discovery cohort. Every repertoire in the discovery cohort had been generated on one and the same sequencing platform. HLA typing included class I and class II loci at four-digit resolution. The number of donors typed differed by locus, with about 629-630 for A, B, C, DRB1 and DQB1, about 500 for DQA1, 600 to 610 for DPA1, and some 470 for DPB1. Several DR-DQ haplotypes were treated as single units for association and clustering because of strong linkage in the cohort. On average, roughly 200,000 unique TCR beta nucleotide sequences were sequenced per donor among 350 to 400 genotyped donors of the cohort, with roughly 18% of those sequences being non-productive.

Libraries were built with the immunoSEQ multiplex PCR assay. For the multiplex PCR, a mixture combining 60 forward primers for TCR Vbeta segments and 13 reverse primers for TCR Jbeta segments was used. A multiplex PCR assay on genomic DNA amplified the CDR3 region of rearranged TCR beta genes. On the Illumina HiSeq System, the amplified TCR beta libraries were sequenced as 87-base-pair reads. Regarding the original processing steps: Across the 500 to 850 repertoires, a later analysis counted roughly 77 million unique TCR beta chains, roughly 11 million of which were shared by at least two donors. A nearest-neighbor algorithm error-corrected the raw reads and collapsed the reads into unique sequences, merging closely related sequences to remove PCR and sequencing errors. V, D and J gene segments were assigned by aligning CDR3 sequences to IMGT reference sequences. For a sequence to be retained, a match of at least six nucleotides to both a V gene segment and a J gene segment was required. Rearrangements were called productive when the CDR3 lacked stop codons and stayed in frame with V and J; all others were non-productive. Following IMGT convention, CDR3 was defined as the stretch from the second conserved V-encoded cysteine up to the conserved J-encoded phenylalanine. Sequences without an unambiguous match to a single V gene segment were excluded from the earlier analysis of 500 to 700 of the donors. An earlier analysis of fewer than 750 of the donors classified V segments as functional when productive rearrangements were above 56.7% and as segregating when the standard deviation between donors was above 5%. A statistical classification framework was built for diagnosing cytomegalovirus status from the catalog of TCR beta chain sequences. In a later analysis, TCR nucleotide sequences were compared against IMGT/GENE-DB human TR gene sequences so that V and J genes could be assigned. The TCRdist pipeline was used in a later analysis to assign CDR3 sequences and most-parsimonious VDJ recombination scenarios. In a later analysis, every TCR beta chain was defined by the combination of its CDR3 amino acid sequence and its V-gene family, and reads without a unique V-gene family were dropped. As a way to deal with suspected cross-contamination and a sequencing artifact, a later analysis dropped approximately 570 nucleotide sequences that were highly shared and had low generation probability. In a later analysis, a clonal expansion index for each public chain was calculated from normalized within-repertoire ranks of inferred template counts. Generation probabilities in a later analysis came from a VDJ recombination model fitted to out-of-frame rearrangements, and those results were checked against IGoR. In a later analysis, hypergeometric tests were used to score TCR-TCR, TCR-HLA and TCR-CMV co-occurrence, with a repertoire-size bias correction applied to TCR pairs. False discovery rates were estimated in a later analysis by permuting HLA or CMV assignments 20 times. In a later analysis, co-occurring TCRs were grouped with DBSCAN, and TCRdist sequence similarity was added when clustering was performed within HLA-allele-positive subsets. Repertoires with fewer than 30,000 or more than 120,000 public chains were left out of co-occurrence clustering, as were about 5 repertoires with anomalous nucleotide sharing. Entries here come from immuneACCESS through TCRdb and include only in-frame sequences with V and J called. Some clones fail to appear in such tables; in the studies checked, an unresolved V gene covers under half of the shortfall, and the cause of the remainder is unknown. The V and J calls and clone size were taken over from that table, and D and trimming were inferred from the DNA. The sample table shows some 270,000 clones, and 80% to 95% are seen once. The ten largest clones capture 1.7% of the sample.

The CDR3 contains 19 residues, cysteine and phenylalanine counted. The only DNA kept is the CDR3, 57 bases in frame from the first base. Trimming removed 0 bases from V and 3 bases from J, leaving 23 bases between the germline ends. The germline V gene (reference sequence) specifies LNHNV as CDR1 and YYDKDF as CDR2. The study at large found these results: Compared with equally common non-associated chains, HLA-associated TCR beta chains in a later analysis were more clonally expanded and had lower generation probabilities. A total of roughly 160 TCR beta chains were listed by the study as associated with cytomegalovirus. The classifier was reported to diagnose cytomegalovirus status with high specificity and sensitivity in both the original and validation cohorts. Specific HLA alleles were associated with over 15,000 TCR beta sequences at a false discovery rate of 0.05 in a later analysis. In an earlier analysis of approximately 590 of the donors, most TCR beta V segments appeared in productive rearrangements about 87% or about 30% of the time, broadly matching IMGT annotations. A cluster of highly shared sequence variants was judged likely to represent a technical artifact of the sequencing pipeline. Some IMGT-functional V segments, including TRBV6-2 and TRBV6-3, could not be told apart with the 87-base-pair reads, so those segments were excluded. In a later genetic analysis, fewer N-insertions in productive TCRs were reported among donors in an Asian-associated ancestry cluster than the roughly 670-donor mean. Immune exposure information for the cohort was limited to CMV serostatus. Sequencing depth was assumed to be roughly uniform across donors in the presence/absence analyses, though that assumption may not hold. Most TCR sequences were seen in very few donors, while some public TCRs were found in many individuals. HLA typing was unavailable for some donors at each locus, so association tests used only the typed subset. Correlated functional status among segregating V segments might be attributable to linkage disequilibrium, but an unknown experimental factor could not be ruled out. A further reported finding was that TCR beta sequences accurately predicted the HLA-A and HLA-B alleles for most subjects in the first cohort. In a later analysis, several top co-occurrence clusters were reported to appear linked to parvovirus B19, influenza, CMV and Epstein-Barr virus. It was suggested by the authors that the approach could potentially be generalized to other disease states and immunological phenotypes. In vitro tests confirmed that a few of the cytomegalovirus-associated TCR beta chains recognize cytomegalovirus antigens. A later genetic analysis associated a missense DCLRE1C variant with V-gene and J-gene trimming of TCR beta chains, and an independent cohort replicated the association. A later analysis found that TCR association rates varied across HLA loci, with DRB1 alleles showing the most associated TCRs and HLA-C alleles the fewest. The cohort was sequenced for TCR beta chains only, and without alpha or paired-chain data the features that could be detected were limited. Most CMV-associated TCR beta chains appeared to be HLA-restricted in a later analysis, and the HLA associations seemed to be driven largely by CMV exposure. The earlier analysis of a few hundred of the donors excluded over 15 rarely observed V segments, including chromosome 9 orphons, because counts were too low. Assigning TCR associations to individual alleles was difficult when HLA alleles, especially DR and DQ, strongly co-occurred.

In total, fewer than 750 healthy bone marrow donors made up the cohort. All cohort members were sampled while nominally healthy, although unrecorded immune exposures were likely present. The donor tested CMV seronegative, placing the donor among the 300 to 400 seronegative members of the cohort. A peripheral blood sample was collected from each donor, and TCR beta sequencing was performed on peripheral blood mononuclear cells. The Qiagen DNeasy Blood Extraction Kit was used to extract genomic DNA from the blood cell samples. This sequence originates from a girl aged 2 to 9 in good health and CMV-seronegative. In this chain, TRBV15 is recombined with TRBJ1-2; there is no confident call for the D gene. Sequences were obtained from PBMCs. The nucleotide sequence reads as follows: TGTGCCACCAGCAGAGATTGGCTCTTGTCTGCCTCGACTCACTATGGCTACACCTTC. The encoded protein is CATSRDWLLSASTHYGYTF.